Listed below are T cell receptor beta chains from one sample, sequenced in a study of cytomegalovirus exposure and HLA in healthy donors. TCRdb keeps only in-frame clones here, not all; method: immunoSEQ multiplex PCR. Its table records about 96,000 clones. Material: PBMCs. These receptors were collected from a woman aged 25-40 years in good health and CMV-seronegative. Each CDR3 is given with its conserved first and last residue. Fields, in order: D gene, V gene, J gene, CDR3 protein, CDR3 DNA. The D gene is left open where the match is weak.

D gene: -; V gene: TRBV7-8; J gene: TRBJ2-2; CDR3 protein: CASSLGRTGELFF; CDR3 DNA: TGTGCCAGCAGCTTAGGGCGGACCGGGGAGCTGTTTTTT
D gene: TRBD2; V gene: TRBV11-3; J gene: TRBJ2-3; CDR3 protein: CASSAGGRVDTQYF; CDR3 DNA: TGTGCCAGCAGCGCGGGGGGGCGTGTAGATACGCAGTATTTT
D gene: -; V gene: TRBV19; J gene: TRBJ2-1; CDR3 protein: CASSILTSFRSNEQFF; CDR3 DNA: TGTGCCAGTAGTATCCTTACTAGCTTTAGGTCCAATGAGCAGTTCTTC
D gene: -; V gene: TRBV2; J gene: TRBJ2-1; CDR3 protein: CASSEATEEREQFF; CDR3 DNA: TGTGCCAGCAGTGAAGCCACTGAGGAGAGGGAGCAGTTCTTC
D gene: TRBD2; V gene: TRBV7-9; J gene: TRBJ2-7; CDR3 protein: CASSLDYSGVYEQYF; CDR3 DNA: TGTGCCAGCAGCTTAGATTATAGCGGGGTCTACGAGCAGTACTTC
D gene: TRBD1; V gene: TRBV6-1; J gene: TRBJ1-5; CDR3 protein: CASSRTDRGGQPQHF; CDR3 DNA: TGTGCCAGCAGTAGGACGGACAGGGGCGGTCAGCCCCAGCATTTT
D gene: -; V gene: TRBV11-2; J gene: TRBJ1-2; CDR3 protein: CASSLPSIYGYTF; CDR3 DNA: TGTGCCAGCAGCTTACCCAGTATCTATGGCTACACCTTC
D gene: -; V gene: TRBV4-2; J gene: TRBJ1-3; CDR3 protein: CASSLLRDISSNTIYF; CDR3 DNA: TGTGCCAGCAGCTTACTCCGGGACATTTCAAGTAACACCATATATTTT
D gene: -; V gene: TRBV9; J gene: TRBJ1-5; CDR3 protein: CASSAQGSNQPQHF; CDR3 DNA: TGTGCCAGCAGCGCTCAGGGCTCCAATCAGCCCCAGCATTTT
D gene: -; V gene: TRBV27; J gene: TRBJ1-2; CDR3 protein: CASSSQDTSSSLPHYGYTF; CDR3 DNA: TGTGCCAGCAGTTCACAGGACACATCCTCCTCATTGCCACATTATGGCTACACCTTC
D gene: -; V gene: TRBV7-6; J gene: TRBJ2-7; CDR3 protein: CASSLASGLLEQYF; CDR3 DNA: TGTGCCAGCAGCTTAGCTAGCGGTCTCCTCGAGCAGTACTTC
D gene: -; V gene: TRBV7-3; J gene: TRBJ2-1; CDR3 protein: CASSPVAGKYNEQFF; CDR3 DNA: TGTGCCAGCAGCCCCGTTGCGGGGAAATACAATGAGCAGTTCTTC
D gene: -; V gene: TRBV29-1; J gene: TRBJ2-7; CDR3 protein: CSVEDMKGNYEQYF; CDR3 DNA: TGCAGCGTTGAAGATATGAAGGGGAACTACGAGCAGTACTTC
D gene: TRBD1; V gene: TRBV7-6; J gene: TRBJ1-2; CDR3 protein: CASSLVQGDHYGYTF; CDR3 DNA: TGTGCCAGCAGCTTAGTACAGGGGGACCACTATGGCTACACCTTC
D gene: TRBD2; V gene: TRBV5-1; J gene: TRBJ2-2; CDR3 protein: CASSFGGTSRAGELFF; CDR3 DNA: TGCGCCAGCAGCTTCGGCGGGACTAGTCGCGCCGGGGAGCTGTTTTTT
D gene: TRBD1; V gene: TRBV19; J gene: TRBJ2-5; CDR3 protein: CASSYRDRGHETQYF; CDR3 DNA: TGTGCCAGTAGCTACCGGGACAGGGGGCACGAGACCCAGTACTTC
D gene: TRBD2; V gene: TRBV5-6; J gene: TRBJ2-3; CDR3 protein: CASSLPSGRALDTQYF; CDR3 DNA: TGTGCCAGCAGCTTGCCTAGCGGGAGGGCCCTAGATACGCAGTATTTT
D gene: -; V gene: TRBV5-6; J gene: TRBJ2-7; CDR3 protein: CASSGGKLYRGSYEQYF; CDR3 DNA: TGTGCCAGCAGCGGGGGGAAACTTTACAGGGGATCCTACGAGCAGTACTTC
D gene: -; V gene: TRBV7-2; J gene: TRBJ2-3; CDR3 protein: CASSFITDTQYF; CDR3 DNA: TGTGCCAGCAGCTTCATCACTGATACGCAGTATTTT